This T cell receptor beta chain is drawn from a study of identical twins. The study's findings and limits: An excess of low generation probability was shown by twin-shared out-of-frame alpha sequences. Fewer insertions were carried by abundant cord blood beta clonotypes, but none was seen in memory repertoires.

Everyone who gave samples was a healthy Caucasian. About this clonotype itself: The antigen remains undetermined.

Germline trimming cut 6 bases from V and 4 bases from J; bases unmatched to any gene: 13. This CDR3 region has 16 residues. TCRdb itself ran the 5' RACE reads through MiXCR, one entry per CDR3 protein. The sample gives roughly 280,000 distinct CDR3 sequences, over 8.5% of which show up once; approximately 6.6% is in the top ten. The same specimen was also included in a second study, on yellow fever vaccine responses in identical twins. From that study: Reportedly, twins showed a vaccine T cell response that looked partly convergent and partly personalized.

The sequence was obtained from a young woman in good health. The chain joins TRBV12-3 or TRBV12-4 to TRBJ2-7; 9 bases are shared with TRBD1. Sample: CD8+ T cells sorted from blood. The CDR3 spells CASRPEAGTGRYEQYF. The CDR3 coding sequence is TGTGCCAGCAGACCGGAGGCCGGGACAGGGCGATACGAGCAGTACTTC.